The next 29 T cell receptor beta chains were all read from a single sample in a study of T cell responses to AZD1222 COVID-19 vaccine. Data came from immunoSEQ multiplex PCR; TCRdb stores just in-frame clones and leaves some out. The sample records over 120,000 clones, 90% to 95% being singletons. The sequenced sample was peripheral blood, obtained on day 0 of AZD1222 vaccination. The receptors come from an adult in good health.

The gene calls are TRBV27 and TRBJ2-1, with 9 bases that match TRBD1. The trim removed 4 bases at V and 8 bases at J, leaving 12 bases unmatched. CDR3 length: 16 residues. Germline CDR1 reads MNHEY; CDR2 reads SMNVEV (reference sequence). The CDR3 nucleotides are TGTGCCAGCAGTTCCCTGACAGGGGGAATCCAATATGAGCAGTTCTTC. This encodes CASSSLTGGIQYEQFF.

The chain is built from TRBV11-3 and TRBJ2-5; tentative D call: TRBD2 (5 bases). Trimming took off 1 base at V and 5 bases at J, with 8 bases between the two ends. Germline loops: CDR1 SGHNT, CDR2 YENEEA. CDR3 length: 13 amino acids. CDR3 residues: CASSLASSETQYF. The CDR3 DNA sequence: TGTGCCAGCAGCTTAGCTAGCTCCGAGACCCAGTACTTC.

The chain couples TRBV30 to TRBJ2-1; D is possibly TRBD1 (6 bases). Germline-derived CDR1 and CDR2 are GTSNPN and SVGIG (reference sequence). Between the trimmed V and J ends, which lost 2 bases and 2 bases, there was a span of 13 bases. The CDR3 contains 15 residues. CDR3 protein: CAWSLRGFPYNEQFF. CDR3 nucleotides: TGTGCCTGGAGTCTGAGGGGGTTCCCCTACAATGAGCAGTTCTTC.

CDR3 residues: CASSLVRGSEAFF. Written as DNA, the CDR3 is TGTGCCAGCAGCTTGGTTAGGGGATCTGAAGCTTTCTTT. The rearrangement joins TRBV5-6 to TRBJ1-1; the D gene is possibly TRBD1 (5 bases). The CDR3 is made up of 13 amino acids. From germline, CDR1 is SGHDT and CDR2 YYEEEE. V was pared by 0 bases and J by 6 bases, with 9 bases between. Based on the CDR3 plus reference TRBV5-6 and TRBJ1-1, the full variable domain is DAGVTQSPTHLIKTRGQQVTLRCSPKSGHDTVSWYQQALGQGPQFIFQYYEEEERQRGNFPDRFSGHQFPNYSSELNVNALLLGDSALYLCASSLVRGSEAFFGQGTRLTVV.

The rearrangement uses TRBV6-5 and TRBJ1-5, with D uncertain. With 5 bases removed from V and 3 bases from J, the gap between germline ends came to 11 bases. CDR3 length: 14 amino acids. Germline-derived CDR1 and CDR2 are MNHEY and SVGAGI. CDR3 coding DNA: TGTGCCAGCAGTAAGGGATCACCCAATCAGCCCCAGCATTTT. Translated: CASSKGSPNQPQHF.

The gene calls are TRBV28 and TRBJ1-2; 7 bases are shared with TRBD1. Germline-derived CDR1 and CDR2 are MDHEN and SYDVKM. The V and J ends lost 2 bases and 8 bases, in that order; junction bases with no gene match: 5. The CDR3 contains 13 residues. The CDR3, as DNA: TGTGCCAGCAGTTTACAGGGGGAAGTGGGCTACACCTTC. As protein: CASSLQGEVGYTF.

J is TRBJ1-2 and V is TRBV6-1; 7 nucleotides line up with TRBD1. The CDR3 contains 15 residues. The germline gives CDR1 MNHNS, CDR2 SASEGT. V lost 0 bases, J lost 6 bases, and 7 bases stayed unmatched. CDR3 sequence (DNA): TGTGCCAGCAGTGAAGCGAGGACAGGCGAGGATGGCTACACCTTC. Its translation is CASSEARTGEDGYTF.

The rearrangement uses TRBV28 and TRBJ1-6; no reliable D call. The V and J ends lost 6 bases and 14 bases respectively, with 17 bases between them. In germline, CDR1 is MDHEN, CDR2 SYDVKM. The CDR3 spans 13 residues. The CDR3 DNA is TGTGCCAGCAGCTCAGGCCCTACTGGGACCCTCCACTTT. Translated, it gives CASSSGPTGTLHF.

The chain employs TRBV11-2 and TRBJ2-6, with 9 bases identical to TRBD1. This CDR3 has 18 residues. The germline V gene encodes CDR1 SGHAT and CDR2 FQNNGV. V dropped 5 bases and J dropped 0; count of bases not matched to a gene: 8. Here the CDR3 DNA reads TGTGCCAGCAGCCCTAGGGACAGGGACGTCTCTGGGGCCAACGTCCTGACTTTC. Amino acids: CASSPRDRDVSGANVLTF. The full variable domain, with the rest looked up from reference TRBV11-2 and TRBJ2-6, is EAGVAQSPRYKIIEKRQSVAFWCNPISGHATLYWYQQILGQGPKLLIQFQNNGVVDDSQLPKDRFSAERLKGVDSTLKIQPAKLEDSAVYLCASSPRDRDVSGANVLTFGAGSRLTVL.

V and J are TRBV5-4 and TRBJ2-2, with 8 bases lining up with TRBD2. With V trimmed by 0 bases and J by 7 bases, 5 bases remained unmatched. The CDR3 sequence is 15 residues long. Germline V CDR1 and CDR2: SGHNT, YYREEE (reference sequence). CDR3 nucleotides: TGTGCCAGCAGCTTGGCGGGGGGGCCGGTCGGGGAGCTGTTTTTT. This translates into CASSLAGGPVGELFF.

This chain uses TRBV5-4 with TRBJ1-2; possible D gene TRBD1, 6 bases. The germline V gene has CDR1 SGHNT and CDR2 YYREEE (reference sequence). The CDR3 contains 13 residues. V lost 4 bases and J lost 4, with 11 bases in between. The CDR3 reads CASSEKQGYGYTF. As DNA, the CDR3 is TGTGCCAGCAGCGAAAAACAGGGCTATGGCTACACCTTC.

This chain joins TRBV6-2 or TRBV6-3 and TRBJ1-3; no firm D call. The CDR3 has 14 residues. V lost 5 bases and J 5 bases, leaving 13 bases between the germline ends. The germline CDR1 and CDR2 sequences are MNHEY and SVGEGT. The CDR3 protein is CASSARPSRNTIYF. For the CDR3, the DNA is TGTGCCAGCAGTGCTCGACCGTCCAGAAACACCATATATTTT.

This chain connects TRBV7-8 to TRBJ1-1; no firm D call. This CDR3 contains 15 residues. The germline V gene encodes CDR1 SGHVS and CDR2 FQNEAQ. V lost 2 bases to trimming and J lost 0 bases, with 10 bases between them. CDR3 in amino acids: CASSLMAEMNTEAFF. The DNA of the CDR3 is TGTGCCAGCAGCTTAATGGCAGAAATGAACACTGAAGCTTTCTTT.

The chain is built from TRBV9 and TRBJ2-7, with no clear D. Germline CDR1 SGDLS, CDR2 YYNGEE. Trimming shortened V by 0 bases and J by 2 bases, and 9 bases separated the two germline ends. The CDR3 covers 14 residues. CDR3 sequence reads: CASSVVPATYEQYF. The CDR3 region has the DNA TGTGCCAGCAGCGTAGTCCCAGCTACCTACGAGCAGTACTTC.

CDR3 sequence (DNA): TGTGCCAGCACCGGGGGGGGCACTGAAGCTTTCTTT. Translation: CASTGGGTEAFF. This sequence joins TRBV7-9 and TRBJ1-1; D is possibly TRBD1 (5 bases). This CDR3 is 12 amino acids long. Per germline, CDR1 SEHNR and CDR2 FQNEAQ (reference sequence). The V end was cut by 7 bases, the J end by 4 bases, with 10 bases between. Full variable domain (outside the CDR3, taken from reference TRBV7-9 and TRBJ1-1): DTGVSQNPRHKITKRGQNVTFRCDPISEHNRLYWYRQTLGQGPEFLTYFQNEAQLEKSRLLSDRFSAERPKGSFSTLEIQRTEQGDSAMYLCASTGGGTEAFFGQGTRLTVV.

The chain recombines TRBV29-1 with TRBJ1-5; a possible D gene is TRBD1 (5 bases). V shed 6 bases and J shed 1 base, with 13 bases lying between them. Germline loops: CDR1 SQVTM, CDR2 ANQGSEA. The CDR3 length is 14 residues. The CDR3 bases are TGCAGCGTGTCGGAATGGGGGAGCAATCAGCCCCAGCATTTT. This sequence encodes CSVSEWGSNQPQHF. Drawing the rest from reference TRBV29-1 and TRBJ1-5, the complete variable domain is SAVISQKPSRDICQRGTSLTIQCQVDSQVTMMFWYRQQPGQSLTLIATANQGSEATYESGFVIDKFPISRPNLTFSTLTVSNMSPEDSSIYLCSVSEWGSNQPQHFGDGTRLSIL.

The chain combines TRBV19 with TRBJ1-3; 9 bases are a match to TRBD1. Germline V gene lookup returns CDR1 LNHDA and CDR2 SQIVND (reference sequence). The CDR3 length is 15 residues. V was pared by 4 bases and J by 2 bases, with 3 bases of the junction left unmatched. The CDR3 nucleotides are TGTGCCAGTAGTACCGGACAGGGGACTGGAAACACCATATATTTT. Amino acid sequence: CASSTGQGTGNTIYF.

This chain connects TRBV7-9 to TRBJ2-7; a possible D gene is TRBD1 (7 bases). Trimming cost V 1 base and J 2 bases, with 18 bases left between them. This CDR3 is built from 17 residues. From germline, CDR1 is SEHNR and CDR2 FQNEAQ (reference sequence). The CDR3 region is CASSLEGGGLPTYEQYF. CDR3 bases: TGTGCCAGCAGCTTAGAAGGAGGGGGCTTACCAACCTACGAGCAGTACTTC.

This clone has a single count. The chain is built from TRBV7-2 and TRBJ2-5, with TRBD2 identical over 14 bases. With 3 bases clipped from V and 4 bases from J, the junction kept 7 bases outside the gene matches. Germline lookup yields CDR1 SGHTA and CDR2 FQGNSA. This CDR3 has 17 residues. This CDR3 reads CASSFLGLAGVGETQYF. CDR3 nucleotide sequence: TGTGCCAGCAGCTTCTTGGGACTAGCGGGGGTTGGAGAGACCCAGTACTTC.

The chain joins TRBV5-4 to TRBJ1-2; 8 nucleotides match TRBD1. With V trimmed by 4 bases and J by 0 bases, 11 bases remained unmatched. The CDR3 length is 17 residues. Germline CDR1 is SGHNT and CDR2 is YYREEE (reference sequence). DNA of the CDR3: TGTGCCAGCAGCGACCCAGGACAGGGCCAAGCTAACTATGGCTACACCTTC. This translates into CASSDPGQGQANYGYTF.

This clone was seen just once. The chain links TRBV5-1 to TRBJ1-2; D gene unclear. Between the trimmed V and J ends, which lost 4 bases and 3 bases, there was a span of 16 bases. Germline-derived CDR1 and CDR2 are SGHRS and YFSETQ. The CDR3 totals 15 residues. CDR3 DNA sequence: TGCGCCAGCAGCCCGGACGGAACGTGGGACTATGGCTACACCTTC. It translates to CASSPDGTWDYGYTF.

The gene calls are TRBV4-2 and TRBJ2-1; D is undetermined. The CDR3 consists of 14 residues. The germline gives CDR1 LGHNA, CDR2 YNFKEQ. Trimming took off 0 bases at V and 8 bases at J, with 11 bases between the two ends. CDR3 loop: CASSQEATWDEQFF. In DNA, the CDR3 is TGTGCCAGCAGCCAAGAGGCAACCTGGGATGAGCAGTTCTTC.

V gene TRBV5-6 combines with J gene TRBJ1-2; 8 bases align to TRBD1. The CDR3 has 15 residues. CDR1 is SGHDT and CDR2 is YYEEEE in the germline V gene. V trimming: 0 bases; J trimming: 8 bases; junction bases outside the gene matches: 9. The CDR3 coding sequence is TGTGCCAGCAGCTTGGCCGGCAGGGGGCCGGAGGGCTACACCTTC. Its protein is CASSLAGRGPEGYTF.

CDR3 in amino acids: CASSPTSGTVSYEQYF. The CDR3 DNA reads as TGTGCCAGCAGTCCCACCTCCGGGACGGTCTCCTACGAGCAGTACTTC. The gene calls are TRBV6-2 or TRBV6-3 and TRBJ2-7, with D perhaps matching TRBD1 or TRBD2 (5 bases each). The V gene's germline CDR1 is MNHEY and CDR2 SVGEGT. Deletions cut 5 bases from V and 0 bases from J, with 17 bases between. The CDR3 spans 16 residues.

The chain recombines TRBV24-1 with TRBJ1-1; maybe TRBD1 (6 bases). In germline, CDR1 is KGHDR, CDR2 SFDVKD. This CDR3 has 16 amino acids. V was shortened by 0 bases and J by 7 bases, with 17 bases between the two germline ends. CDR3 sequence (DNA): TGTGCCACCAGTGATTTGCGGGGGGCCGAGAAACTTGAAGCTTTCTTT. Residues: CATSDLRGAEKLEAFF.

The chain has TRBV6-2 or TRBV6-3 and TRBJ2-7, with D perhaps matching TRBD1 (6 bases). This CDR3 is 13 amino acids long. CDR1 and CDR2 (germline): MNHEY, SVGEGT. V was clipped by 4 bases and J by 3 bases, with 10 bases between them. The DNA of the CDR3 is TGTGCCAGCAGTTTGGTACAGGGCTACGAGCAGTACTTC. Protein product: CASSLVQGYEQYF.

This chain joins TRBV4-1 and TRBJ2-3; weak D call: TRBD1 (5 bases). CDR3 length equals 17 residues. Germline CDR1 MGHRA, CDR2 YSYEKL. V gave up 0 bases and J gave up 2 bases, with 15 bases separating them. The CDR3 DNA reads TGCGCCAGCAGCCAAGAGGTCCCGACAGCACTCACAGATACGCAGTATTTT. Its protein product is CASSQEVPTALTDTQYF.

The chain links TRBV5-6 to TRBJ1-5; 7 bases align to TRBD1. The germline gives CDR1 SGHDT, CDR2 YYEEEE. V lost 4 bases and J lost 0; bases outside the gene matches: 7. The CDR3 extends over 16 amino acids. The CDR3 is CASSDRTGYSNQPQHF. DNA of the CDR3: TGTGCCAGCAGCGACCGGACAGGATATAGCAATCAGCCCCAGCATTTT.

The rearrangement uses TRBV6-5 and TRBJ1-6, with D unclear. The CDR3 sequence is 13 residues long. Germline CDR1 MNHEY, CDR2 SVGAGI. The V gene lost 6 bases and the J gene lost 9 bases, with 12 bases spanning the gap. The CDR3 sequence: CASSRIEGSPLHF. CDR3 DNA sequence: TGTGCCAGCAGCCGGATAGAGGGTTCACCCCTCCACTTT.